A selection of T cell receptor beta chains follows, all from one sample in a study of cytomegalovirus exposure and HLA in healthy donors. Assay: immunoSEQ multiplex PCR; the TCRdb copy retains only in-frame clones and omits some. In the table there are about 200,000 clones, about 80% of which are singletons. The sample comprised PBMCs. The receptors here all came from a woman between 40 and 55 years old in good health and CMV-seronegative. The CDR3 runs from the conserved cysteine through the conserved F or W. The order of the fields is J gene, clone size, D gene, V gene, CDR3 protein, CDR3 DNA. D genes are given only for firm matches. Size tells how often a clone was seen (once, few, many) or the class of an expanded clone, and some rows leave it out.

TRBJ2-1 | . | TRBD2 | TRBV29-1 | CSVLAGGLYNEQFF | TGCAGCGTGCTAGCGGGAGGACTCTACAATGAGCAGTTCTTC
TRBJ1-2 | once | TRBD1 | TRBV5-1 | CASSGTQGPYGYTF | TGCGCCAGCAGCGGGACACAGGGGCCCTATGGCTACACCTTC
TRBJ2-1 | . | . | TRBV6-5 | CASSYRTPSSYNEQFF | TGTGCCAGCAGTTACCGGACACCTAGCTCCTACAATGAGCAGTTCTTC
TRBJ2-3 | . | . | TRBV7-6 | CASSSGKAQYF | TGTGCCAGCAGCTCGGGTAAGGCGCAGTATTTT
TRBJ2-1 | . | TRBD2 | TRBV7-2 | CASRASGPLYNEQFF | TGTGCCAGCAGGGCTAGCGGACCTCTCTACAATGAGCAGTTCTTC
TRBJ2-2 | . | TRBD2 | TRBV7-8 | CASSLRSGSSNTGELFF | TGTGCCAGCAGCTTACGGAGCGGGAGTTCGAACACCGGGGAGCTGTTTTTT
TRBJ1-6 | . | . | TRBV30 | CAWSVPRNSPLHF | TGTGCCTGGAGTGTACCGAGGAATTCACCCCTCCACTTT
TRBJ1-1 | few | TRBD1 | TRBV4-3 | CASSADRDTEAFF | TGCGCCAGCAGCGCCGACAGGGACACTGAAGCTTTCTTT
TRBJ2-1 | . | . | TRBV10-3 | CAISPLGEEQFF | TGTGCCATCAGCCCCTTAGGAGAGGAGCAGTTCTTC
TRBJ2-6 | . | . | TRBV11-3 | CASSPVGSGANVLTF | TGTGCCAGCAGCCCTGTCGGTTCTGGGGCCAACGTCCTGACTTTC
TRBJ1-5 | . | . | TRBV5-4 | CASSFQGNRNQPQHF | TGTGCCAGCAGCTTCCAGGGGAACCGAAATCAGCCCCAGCATTTT
TRBJ2-2 | . | TRBD2 | TRBV7-9 | CASSYWGLLSDTGELFF | TGTGCCAGCAGCTACTGGGGACTACTTTCGGACACCGGGGAGCTGTTTTTT
TRBJ2-1 | . | . | TRBV5-1 | CASSRTGLSSYNEQFF | TGCGCCAGCAGCCGGACGGGACTGAGCTCCTACAATGAGCAGTTCTTC
TRBJ2-3 | . | TRBD1 | TRBV4-3 | CASSLLPGQITDTQYF | TGCGCCAGCAGCCTCCTTCCGGGACAGATCACAGATACGCAGTATTTT
TRBJ1-4 | . | . | TRBV11-3 | CASSFQGTTNEKLFF | TGTGCCAGCAGCTTCCAGGGCACAACTAATGAAAAACTGTTTTTT
TRBJ1-2 | . | TRBD1 | TRBV30 | CAWSPATGNYGYTF | TGTGCCTGGAGCCCCGCGACAGGGAACTATGGCTACACCTTC
TRBJ2-2 | . | . | TRBV6-5 | CASSYSSTGELFF | TGTGCCAGCAGTTACTCGAGCACCGGGGAGCTGTTTTTT
TRBJ1-1 | . | TRBD1 | TRBV18 | CASSLEAGGVGTEAFF | TGTGCCAGCTCATTAGAAGCAGGGGGCGTAGGGACTGAAGCTTTCTTT
TRBJ2-1 | . | TRBD1 | TRBV11-3 | CASSRQGITNEQFF | TGTGCCAGCAGCCGACAGGGAATTACCAATGAGCAGTTCTTC